This T cell receptor (beta chain) derives from a study of cytomegalovirus exposure and HLA in healthy donors. CDR1 is KGHSH, CDR2 LQKENI, per germline. V was clipped by 6 bases and J by 2 bases; unmatched bases: 10. The CDR3 covers 16 residues. A multiplex PCR was run with 60 Vbeta primers and 13 Jbeta primers. TCRdb's copy holds only in-frame clones and misses some; the assay was immunoSEQ multiplex PCR. Of tens of thousands of clones listed, around 10% were seen once; the top ten hold approximately 23%. This clone turned up a few times. What it binds is unknown. General study points: Per a later analysis, HLA-associated TCR beta chains showed more clonal expansion than other, equally common TCR beta chains.

The sequencing sample was made of PBMCs. The chain couples TRBV18 to TRBJ2-1; the match to TRBD2 covers 7 bases. This TCR derives from a man aged 55 to 70 in good health and CMV-seropositive. The CDR3 nucleotides are TGTGCCAGCTCCGTTATGCGGGGGATGGCCTACAATGAGCAGTTCTTC. This encodes CASSVMRGMAYNEQFF.